Below, 20 T cell receptor beta chains from the same sample are listed, as sequenced in a study of Graves' ophthalmopathy and Graves' hyperthyroidism (dated by TCRdb to 2017 to 2018). These reads were obtained on an Illumina HiSeq 2000. For repertoire sequencing, TCR beta CDR3 regions were amplified from RNA transcripts. A first-round RT-PCR used HTBI primers with the Qiagen OneStep RT-PCR kit, followed by a second-round multiplex PCR, size selection and purification. In-frame beta chains were kept once TCRdb had trimmed the public reads at Q25 with fastp and called clones with MiXCR. Each CDR3 protein gets just one entry, which takes the most common genes and DNA from the rows behind it. The sample contains some 1.1 million distinct CDR3 sequences, about two fifths of them found a single time. The ten largest clones represent approximately 10% of the sample. The sequencing input was peripheral blood or thyroid tissue (not recorded which). Source of these receptors: an adult man with Graves' hyperthyroidism.

J is TRBJ1-6 and V is TRBV19; weak D call: TRBD1 (5 bases). Germline CDR1 and CDR2: LNHDA and SQIVND (reference sequence). The ends were cut back, 3 bases at V and 7 bases at J, with 10 bases in the middle. The CDR3 extends over 14 amino acids. The CDR3 sequence: CASSIPGTNSPLHF. CDR3 nucleotides: TGTGCCAGTAGTATCCCGGGGACGAATTCACCCCTCCACTTT.

There are a few counts of this clonotype. V is TRBV6-4 and J is TRBJ1-4, with D possibly being TRBD1 (6 bases). The germline V gene has CDR1 MRHNA and CDR2 SNTAGT. The CDR3 consists of 14 residues. Between the trimmed V and J ends, which lost 5 bases and 0 bases, there was a span of 7 bases. The CDR3 DNA reads as TGTGCCAGCAGTACAGGGTCAACTAATGAAAAACTGTTTTTT. Translated, it gives CASSTGSTNEKLFF.

V is TRBV4-1 and J is TRBJ1-3; TRBD1 is a possible D gene (5 bases). Germline-derived CDR1 and CDR2 are MGHRA and YSYEKL. With 0 bases removed from V and 0 bases from J, the gap between germline ends came to 6 bases. CDR3 length: 15 residues. CDR3 in amino acids: CASSQDRASGNTIYF. Here the CDR3 DNA reads TGCGCCAGCAGCCAAGACAGGGCCTCTGGAAACACCATATATTTT.

This clonotype occurred many times. The chain links TRBV7-2 to TRBJ2-7, with TRBD1 matching 8 bases. Per germline, CDR1 SGHTA and CDR2 FQGNSA. Trimming at V came to 5 bases and at J to 6 bases, leaving 3 bases not matched to a gene. This CDR3 is built from 12 residues. The CDR3 coding sequence is TGTGCCAGCAGCCAGACAGGGGTCGAGCAGTACTTC. It specifies CASSQTGVEQYF.

The sample holds many counts of this clonotype. This CDR3 reads CASSPTGDAGYTF. CDR3 DNA: TGTGCCAGCAGTCCAACAGGAGATGCTGGCTACACCTTC. The V call is TRBV6-6, the J call TRBJ1-2; maybe TRBD1 (5 bases). Germline V lookup: CDR1 MNHNY, CDR2 SVGAGI (reference sequence). This CDR3 contains 13 residues. The V gene lost 5 bases and the J gene lost 7 bases, with 14 bases spanning the gap.

This clonotype showed up many times. V and J are TRBV29-1 and TRBJ1-4; 11 nucleotides align to TRBD1. Germline CDR1 reads SQVTM; CDR2 reads ANQGSEA. The V gene end was trimmed by 3 bases and the J gene end by 7 bases; junction bases not matched to a gene: 4. The length of the CDR3 is 14 residues. The CDR3 spells CSVDRTGGGEKLFF. The CDR3 DNA follows: TGCAGCGTTGACCGGACAGGGGGCGGTGAAAAACTGTTTTTT.

This chain uses TRBV9 with TRBJ2-2; 11 bases match TRBD2. Germline CDR1 is SGDLS and CDR2 is YYNGEE. Losses at the gene ends were 4 bases for V and 1 base for J; bases not matched to a gene: 6. The CDR3 spans 17 residues. The CDR3 sequence is CASSLRLAGGNTGELFF. CDR3 in DNA: TGTGCCAGCAGCTTAAGGCTAGCGGGAGGGAACACCGGGGAGCTGTTTTTT. Based on the CDR3 plus reference TRBV9 and TRBJ2-2, the full variable domain is DSGVTQTPKHLITATGQRVTLRCSPRSGDLSVYWYQQSLDQGLQFLIQYYNGEERAKGNILERFSAQQFPDLHSELNLSSLELGDSALYFCASSLRLAGGNTGELFFGEGSRLTVL.

Points on this clonotype: Compared with germline, one end of the junction differs, possibly owing to a read error. The chain combines TRBV7-2 with TRBJ2-5; TRBD2 matches 8 bases. Looked up from germline, CDR1 is SGHTA and CDR2 is FQGNSA. This CDR3 comprises 17 residues. The CDR3 sequence is CASSLALLAGGQGTQYF. The CDR3 DNA is TGTGCCAGCAGCTTAGCGCTCCTCGCGGGAGGACAAGGGACCCAGTACTTC.

In this sample, this clonotype turned up many times. The J gene is TRBJ2-7, the V gene TRBV19; tentatively, D is TRBD1 or TRBD2 (5 bases each). CDR3 length: 16 amino acids. V lost 5 bases to trimming and J lost 2 bases, with 19 bases between them. Looked up from germline, CDR1 is LNHDA and CDR2 is SQIVND (reference sequence). In DNA form, the CDR3 reads TGTGCCAGTAGTCCTACCTCGGGACGGAGAGCCTACGAGCAGTACTTC. This translates into CASSPTSGRRAYEQYF.

In its sample, this clonotype was seen a few times. This rearrangement joins TRBV5-4 to TRBJ2-7, with 7 bases that match TRBD1. This CDR3 is built from 14 residues. Looked up from germline, CDR1 is SGHNT and CDR2 is YYREEE (reference sequence). V lost 4 bases and J lost 2; bases outside the gene matches: 6. Written as DNA, the CDR3 is TGTGCCAGCAGCGTACAGGGGATTCCCTACGAGCAGTACTTC. Protein product: CASSVQGIPYEQYF.

This clonotype has ten or more counts. The V and J genes are TRBV6-5 and TRBJ2-2; 11 positions agree with TRBD2. Germline loops: CDR1 MNHEY, CDR2 SVGAGI. The V and J ends lost 6 bases and 5 bases, in that order; junction bases with no gene match: 2. The CDR3 runs 14 residues. The chain's CDR3 is CASRRTSGTGELFF. The CDR3 nucleotides read TGTGCCAGCAGGAGGACTAGCGGGACCGGGGAGCTGTTTTTT.

This chain links TRBV24-1 with TRBJ1-2; D uncertain. CDR3 size: 13 residues. The V end was cut by 7 bases, the J end by 4 bases, with 12 bases between. Germline loops: CDR1 KGHDR, CDR2 SFDVKD. DNA of the CDR3: TGTGCCACCAGAGGTTCCCTTGGCTATGGCTACACCTTC. Protein: CATRGSLGYGYTF.

The table lists this clonotype with a few counts. This chain connects TRBV10-3 to TRBJ1-2; D ambiguous. The CDR3 is made up of 15 amino acids. V was trimmed by 2 bases and J by 1 base, leaving 11 bases between them. Germline V lookup: CDR1 ENHRY, CDR2 SYGVKD. The DNA for the CDR3 is TGTGCCATCAGTGAGGACACGGGAGGTAACTATGGCTACACCTTC. Translation gives CAISEDTGGNYGYTF.

Many counts were recorded for this clonotype. The gene calls are TRBV10-3 and TRBJ1-1; 8 bases align to TRBD1. The CDR3 runs to 15 residues. V lost 4 bases and J lost 0; bases outside the gene matches: 4. Germline V CDR1 and CDR2: ENHRY, SYGVKD. DNA for the CDR3: TGTGCCATCAGTGGAGACAGGGGATTGAACACTGAAGCTTTCTTT. Protein sequence: CAISGDRGLNTEAFF.

This sequence joins TRBV12-3 or TRBV12-4 and TRBJ2-7; D is possibly TRBD1 (5 bases). Trimming cost V 4 bases and J 6 bases, with 10 bases left between them. The CDR3 covers 12 residues. CDR3 region: CASSWQGIEQYF. The CDR3 DNA follows: TGTGCCAGCAGTTGGCAGGGAATCGAGCAGTACTTC.

Ten or more counts support this clonotype. Here the CDR3 DNA reads TGCAGCACCGGGACAGTTAACACCGGGGAGCTGTTTTTT. Its protein product is CSTGTVNTGELFF. The V gene is TRBV29-1, the J gene TRBJ2-2, with 7 positions matching TRBD1. Germline CDR1 reads SQVTM; CDR2 reads ANQGSEA. V lost 8 bases to trimming and J lost 2 bases; unmatched junction nucleotides: 5. CDR3 length: 13 residues.

This rearrangement joins TRBV15 to TRBJ1-6, with a possible D match to TRBD1 (5 bases). The CDR3 is 15 residues long. V was shortened by 11 bases and J by 0 bases, with 14 bases between the two germline ends. Germline V gives CDR1 LNHNV, CDR2 YYDKDF (reference sequence). CDR3 region: CAPEADSSYNSPLHF. CDR3 DNA: TGTGCCCCGGAGGCAGACAGCTCCTATAATTCACCCCTCCACTTT.

This chain links TRBV7-2 with TRBJ1-5; D gene ambiguous. CDR3 length: 13 amino acids. Germline values: CDR1 SGHTA, CDR2 FQGNSA. V was clipped by 5 bases and J by 11 bases, with 16 bases between them. The CDR3 sequence: CASSDTTKETQHF. The CDR3 region has the DNA TGTGCCAGCAGCGATACGACCAAGGAGACCCAGCATTTT.

V and J are TRBV10-3 and TRBJ1-6, with no clear D. CDR1 is ENHRY, CDR2 SYGVKD, per germline. This CDR3 is 13 amino acids long. Trimming took 10 bases from V and 9 from J, leaving 16 bases between them. The CDR3: CASQGILSSPLHF. The CDR3 nucleotides read TGTGCCAGCCAAGGGATTTTGAGTTCACCCCTCCACTTT.

The table lists this clonotype with a few counts. The chain joins TRBV30 to TRBJ2-6; no reliable D call. The CDR3 has 14 residues. Trimming removed 3 bases at V and 0 bases at J, with 6 bases between. From germline, CDR1 is GTSNPN and CDR2 SVGIG (reference sequence). CDR3 sequence (DNA): TGTGCCTGGAGCTTTTACTCTGGGGCCAACGTCCTGACTTTC. Translation gives CAWSFYSGANVLTF.